Presented here are 11 T cell receptor beta chains from one specimen sequenced in a study of blood T cells in healthy people across ages. The use of a sample-barcoded 5' primer and a J-beta primer mix characterized a second PCR of roughly 6 to 11 cycles. TCRdb re-analysed the 5' RACE reads in MiXCR, keeping a single row per CDR3 protein. The sample comprises roughly 1.9 million distinct CDR3 sequences, around 42% of which are singletons, and under 30% rests with the top ten. The sample was blood. Receptors originate from a human donor in good health.

This clonotype was counted only a few times. The V and J genes are TRBV4-2 and TRBJ2-4; D call uncertain. Gene TRBJ2-7 matches the end of the DNA better, so the J call may be wrong. Germline CDR1 reads LGHNA; CDR2 reads YNFKEQ. The CDR3 spans 15 residues. CDR3 sequence reads: CASSQDHKDAYEQYF. Here the CDR3 DNA reads TGTGCCAGCAGCCAAGATCACAAGGATGCCTACGAGCAGTACTTC.

The chain has TRBV12-5 and TRBJ2-4, with a weak D call TRBD1 (5 bases). V was cut by 7 bases and J by 15 bases, with 16 bases left in between. CDR3 length equals 11 residues. The V gene's germline CDR1 is LGHNT and CDR2 FRNRAP. The CDR3 bases are TGTGCTAGTGCCGCGACAGATAAGCGGTACTTC. Translated, it gives CASAATDKRYF. Drawing the rest from reference TRBV12-5 and TRBJ2-4, the complete variable domain is DARVTQTPRHKVTEMGQEVTMRCQPILGHNTVFWYRQTMMQGLELLAYFRNRAPLDDSGMPKDRFSAEMPDATLATLKIQPSEPRDSAVYFCASAATDKRYFGAGTRLSVL.

The chain has TRBV7-2 and TRBJ2-3; D is ambiguous. Germline lookup yields CDR1 SGHTA and CDR2 FQGNSA. Trimming removed 1 base from V and 4 bases from J, with 15 bases in between. The length of the CDR3 is 16 residues. Here the CDR3 DNA reads TGTGCCAGCAGCTTAGTACACGGGTCCAACGCAGATACGCAGTATTTT. Amino acid sequence: CASSLVHGSNADTQYF.

The chain has TRBV5-1 and TRBJ2-7; 7 positions agree with TRBD1. V shed 0 bases and J 5 bases; nucleotides not matched to a gene: 8. This CDR3 has 15 residues. Germline values: CDR1 SGHRS, CDR2 YFSETQ. The CDR3 DNA sequence: TGCGCCAGCAGCTTGGTCGAGACAGGGAACGACGAGCAGTACTTC. It encodes CASSLVETGNDEQYF. Variable domain in full (rest from reference TRBV5-1 and TRBJ2-7): KAGVTQTPRYLIKTRGQQVTLSCSPISGHRSVSWYQQTPGQGLQFLFEYFSETQRNKGNFPGRFSGRQFSNSRSEMNVSTLELGDSALYLCASSLVETGNDEQYFGPGTRLTVT.

This clonotype was picked up a small number of times. The J gene is TRBJ2-3, the V gene TRBV7-2, with 7 bases lining up with TRBD1. Germline V gene lookup returns CDR1 SGHTA and CDR2 FQGNSA. J was trimmed by 1 base and V by 5 bases; bases with no gene match: 6. There are 15 residues in the CDR3. The DNA for the CDR3 is TGTGCCAGCAGCCAAAGACAGGGACGCACAGATACGCAGTATTTT. It yields the protein CASSQRQGRTDTQYF.

The chain is built from TRBV27 and TRBJ2-1; D call uncertain. The J call may be in error: the DNA end matches TRBJ2-7 better. This CDR3 spans 13 amino acids. CDR1 is MNHEY and CDR2 is SMNVEV in the germline V gene (reference sequence). The DNA for the CDR3 is TGTGCCAGCAGCTCCCTCTCCTACAATGAGCAGTACTTC. Its translation: CASSSLSYNEQYF.

The genes are TRBV6-6 and TRBJ2-3; 8 positions agree with TRBD1. The J segment lost 0 bases and the V segment lost 3 bases, leaving 11 bases of the junction unmatched. The CDR3 runs to 18 residues. Germline V CDR1 and CDR2: MNHNY, SVGAGI (reference sequence). The CDR3 nucleotides are TGTGCCAGCAGTTATAACCCCCGGACAGGGAGAAGCACAGATACGCAGTATTTT. Protein sequence: CASSYNPRTGRSTDTQYF.

This clonotype showed up just a few times. The chain couples TRBV6-5 to TRBJ2-4, with TRBD2 matching over 9 bases. Germline trimming cut 2 bases from V and 13 bases from J; bases unmatched to any gene: 21. The length of the CDR3 is 18 residues. Germline CDR1 MNHEY, CDR2 SVGAGI. CDR3 region: CASSYALAGSFSTDTQYF. The CDR3 nucleotides are TGTGCCAGCAGTTACGCTCTAGCGGGGAGTTTTAGCACGGATACGCAGTACTTC.

This clonotype occurred a few times. The rearrangement joins TRBV3-1 to TRBJ2-3, with D possibly being TRBD2 (6 bases). Germline assignment: CDR1 LGHDT and CDR2 YNNKEL (reference sequence). This CDR3 is 15 amino acids long. Trimming cost V 6 bases and J 2 bases, with 15 bases left between them. CDR3 bases: TGTGCCAGCAGACTCGGGGAGGCCATCACAGATACGCAGTATTTT. Its protein is CASRLGEAITDTQYF.

Only a few counts were recorded for this clonotype. The genes are TRBV5-1 and TRBJ2-5, with TRBD1 identical over 7 bases. V gave up 5 bases and J gave up 5 bases; unmatched junction bases: 12. This CDR3 is built from 15 residues. Germline CDR1 reads SGHRS; CDR2 reads YFSETQ. In nucleotides, the CDR3 is TGCGCCAGCAGACCCCAAGGGGGCGTCGAGGAGACCCAGTACTTC. It translates to CASRPQGGVEETQYF.

The chain links TRBV20-1 to TRBJ2-3; 11 bases match TRBD2. Unmatched junction bases numbered 16, after V lost 6 bases and J lost 5 bases. CDR1 DFQATT and CDR2 SNEGSKA come from the germline V gene (reference sequence). This CDR3 spans 17 amino acids. CDR3 DNA: TGCAGTGCCAAAAGAGAAGGTAGCGGGGGGGCAGGAGATACGCAGTATTTT. It translates to CSAKREGSGGAGDTQYF.